The 22 T cell receptor beta chains below come from one sample, sequenced in a study of T cells in Graves' hyperthyroidism and ophthalmopathy. Amplification targeted TCR beta CDR3 regions from RNA transcripts. Initially, a first-round RT-PCR of the TCR CDR3 employed the HTBI primer set. TCRdb fed the multiplex PCR reads into MiXCR, producing one record per CDR3 protein. Here the sample spans around 250,000 distinct CDR3 sequences, more than 14% being singletons. Sequenced: blood. The receptors derive from a woman aged 40 to 55 with Graves' hyperthyroidism that later progressed to Graves' ophthalmopathy.

The table lists this clonotype with many counts. J is TRBJ2-3 and V is TRBV28, with D maybe TRBD1 (6 bases). The CDR3 is 15 amino acids. V dropped 5 bases and J dropped 5 bases, with 17 bases sitting between them. CDR1 and CDR2 from the germline V gene are MDHEN and SYDVKM. CDR3 nucleotide sequence: TGTGCCAGCAGTATACTCAGGGGTCGAGGAGATACGCAGTATTTT. Translation gives CASSILRGRGDTQYF.

This clonotype was picked up a small number of times. The chain recombines TRBV11-2 with TRBJ2-3; 8 bases agree with TRBD2. V gave up 2 bases and J gave up 12 bases; unmatched junction bases: 10. The CDR3 has 14 residues. CDR1 is SGHAT and CDR2 is FQNNGV in the germline V gene. The CDR3 DNA follows: TGTGCCAGCAGCTTAATCGGGGCCGGGACTAGACAGTATTTT. This sequence encodes CASSLIGAGTRQYF.

The chain has TRBV6-1 and TRBJ1-5; TRBD1 might be the D (6 bases). There are 16 residues in the CDR3. Germline V gene lookup returns CDR1 MNHNS and CDR2 SASEGT. V was clipped by 6 bases and J by 1 base, with 16 bases between them. The CDR3 protein is CASSPPKDRSNQPQHF. Written as DNA, the CDR3 is TGTGCCAGCAGCCCTCCCAAAGACAGGAGCAATCAGCCCCAGCATTTT.

There are many counts of this clonotype. The rearrangement links TRBV29-1 to TRBJ2-3; a possible D gene is TRBD1 (5 bases). Trimming took 2 bases from V and 6 from J, leaving 9 bases between them. The CDR3 has 12 residues. The germline V gene has CDR1 SQVTM and CDR2 ANQGSEA. The CDR3 bases are TGCAGCGTTGAAAGGGGTTCCGATACGCAGTATTTT. Translated: CSVERGSDTQYF.

At least ten counts were recorded for this clonotype. This sequence joins TRBV12-3 or TRBV12-4 and TRBJ1-5, with D perhaps TRBD1 (6 bases). This CDR3 has 13 residues. Trimming took 5 bases from V and 10 from J, leaving 15 bases between them. The CDR3 bases are TGTGCCAGCAGTGGGGGACATCTCTTACCCCAGCATTTT. Its protein is CASSGGHLLPQHF.

The chain is built from TRBV5-6 and TRBJ2-5, with a possible D match to TRBD2 (5 bases). Deletions cut 3 bases from V and 0 bases from J, with 18 bases between. The V gene's germline CDR1 is SGHDT and CDR2 YYEEEE. The CDR3 totals 17 residues. The DNA of the CDR3 is TGTGCCAGCAGCTCCGGCATGGGGAGTTATTACCAAGAGACCCAGTACTTC. It translates to CASSSGMGSYYQETQYF.

This clonotype was seen repeatedly, ten times or more. V usage is TRBV6-1 and J usage is TRBJ1-2; a weak D match, TRBD1 (6 bases). The CDR3 extends over 12 amino acids. The V end lost 8 bases, the J end lost 5 bases, and 12 bases lay between the germline ends. Germline V gene data show CDR1 as MNHNS and CDR2 as SASEGT. Here the CDR3 reads CASSKGGYGYTF. The CDR3 DNA sequence: TGTGCCAGCTCGAAGGGGGGGTATGGCTACACCTTC.

This clonotype was picked up many times. The genes are TRBV5-5 and TRBJ1-1; D unclear. The V and J ends lost 4 bases and 0 bases respectively, with 10 bases between them. CDR1 SGHKS and CDR2 YYEKEE come from the germline V gene (reference sequence). This CDR3 has 14 amino acids. This CDR3 reads CASSDAQMNTEAFF. In DNA form, the CDR3 reads TGTGCCAGCAGCGACGCGCAGATGAACACTGAAGCTTTCTTT. The full variable domain, rest sourced from reference TRBV5-5 and TRBJ1-1, is DAGVTQSPTHLIKTRGQQVTLRCSPISGHKSVSWYQQVLGQGPQFIFQYYEKEERGRGNFPDRFSARQFPNYSSELNVNALLLGDSALYLCASSDAQMNTEAFFGQGTRLTVV.

This clonotype has a count of ten or more. One junction end disagrees with the germline gene, perhaps due to a read error. The V gene is TRBV7-7, the J gene TRBJ2-5; 8 bases match TRBD2. CDR3 length: 14 amino acids. Germline CDR1 is SSHAT and CDR2 is FNYEAQ (reference sequence). The CDR3 loop is CASSAGGGQETQYF. The CDR3 DNA reads TGTGCTAGCAGCGCCGGGGGGGGCCAAGAGACCCAGTACTTC.

This clonotype was detected many times. The chain couples TRBV18 to TRBJ1-1; 8 bases are a match to TRBD1. The CDR3 has 13 amino acids. The V segment lost 3 bases and the J segment 6 bases; nucleotides outside the gene matches: 3. Germline CDR1 reads KGHSH; CDR2 reads LQKENI. Written as DNA, the CDR3 is TGTGCCAGCTCACCGGGACAGGATTCTGAAGCTTTCTTT. Its protein product is CASSPGQDSEAFF.

This chain uses TRBV28 with TRBJ1-5; TRBD1 matches at 7 bases. CDR3 size: 17 residues. The ends lost 11 bases at V and 4 bases at J; junction bases unmatched: 20. The germline CDR1 and CDR2 sequences are MDHEN and SYDVKM. Here the CDR3 reads CACRGPVHRGRNQPQHF. As DNA, the CDR3 is TGTGCCTGTAGGGGGCCTGTCCACAGGGGACGGAATCAGCCCCAGCATTTT.

This clonotype appeared many times. V is TRBV12-3 or TRBV12-4 and J is TRBJ2-7, with D perhaps TRBD1 or TRBD2 (5 bases each). V dropped 1 base and J dropped 2 bases, with 15 bases sitting between them. The CDR3 extends over 16 amino acids. The CDR3 is CASSLGGRLTPYEQYF. The CDR3 DNA follows: TGTGCCAGCAGTTTAGGGGGACGGCTGACTCCCTACGAGCAGTACTTC.

In its sample, this clonotype was seen many times. The chain recombines TRBV2 with TRBJ1-1; D call uncertain. Trimming shortened V by 1 base and J by 5 bases, and 14 bases separated the two germline ends. The germline gives CDR1 SNHLY, CDR2 FYNNEI. The CDR3 is made up of 15 amino acids. The CDR3 DNA is TGTGCCAGCAGTGAAGGTCTTTGGGGTGGAACTGAAGCTTTCTTT. Its translation: CASSEGLWGGTEAFF.

At least ten counts were recorded for this clonotype. The V gene is TRBV28, the J gene TRBJ2-7; TRBD1 matches at 7 bases. The germline V gene encodes CDR1 MDHEN and CDR2 SYDVKM. V was pared by 8 bases and J by 6 bases, with 13 bases of the junction left unmatched. The CDR3 runs to 14 residues. The CDR3 nucleotides are TGTGCCAGCCACCCTCGGGACAGCGGTTCCGAGCAGTACTTC. The encoded protein is CASHPRDSGSEQYF.

This clonotype showed up many times. The J gene is TRBJ1-2, the V gene TRBV7-9, with 8 positions matching TRBD1. In germline, CDR1 is SEHNR, CDR2 FQNEAQ (reference sequence). The length of the CDR3 is 16 residues. Trimming took 5 bases from V and 6 from J; bases not matched to a gene: 14. CDR3 nucleotide sequence: TGTGCCAGCAGCCTCGGACAGGGAGGAAGTTATGATGGCTACACCTTC. Protein: CASSLGQGGSYDGYTF.

The CDR3 loop reads CATSNSGYNQPQHF. The CDR3 DNA is TGTGCCACCAGCAATTCAGGGTACAATCAGCCCCAGCATTTT. The V gene is TRBV15, the J gene TRBJ1-5; D possibly corresponds to TRBD1 (5 bases). In germline, CDR1 is LNHNV, CDR2 YYDKDF (reference sequence). This CDR3 comprises 14 residues. The V end lost 4 bases, the J end lost 3 bases, and 10 bases lay between the germline ends.

The sample holds many counts of this clonotype. This chain links TRBV5-1 with TRBJ2-5; D not certain. The germline V and J ends were trimmed by 10 bases and 4 bases, with 20 bases remaining between them. The CDR3 totals 14 residues. Germline V lookup: CDR1 SGHRS, CDR2 YFSETQ. The CDR3 nucleotides read TGCGCCGGAAGAGTTCGGCCCGGTGGAGAGACCCAGTACTTC. Protein: CAGRVRPGGETQYF.

This clonotype was seen ten or more times. The chain links TRBV7-9 to TRBJ2-1; 13 positions match TRBD2. J lost 7 bases, V lost 1 base, and 1 base had no gene match. The CDR3 has 15 amino acids. From germline, CDR1 is SEHNR and CDR2 FQNEAQ (reference sequence). The CDR3 sequence is CASSLGTSGSNEQFF. The CDR3 DNA sequence: TGTGCCAGCAGCTTAGGGACTAGCGGGAGTAATGAGCAGTTCTTC.

This clonotype was seen repeatedly, ten times or more. The chain is built from TRBV9 and TRBJ2-3; 12 nucleotides line up with TRBD2. The germline V gene has CDR1 SGDLS and CDR2 YYNGEE. The CDR3 contains 15 residues. V shed 1 base and J 8 bases; nucleotides not matched to a gene: 5. The CDR3 coding sequence is TGTGCCAGCAGCGTACTAGCGGGAGGGCTCGGTACGCAGTATTTT. It codes for CASSVLAGGLGTQYF. The variable domain in full, completed from reference TRBV9 and TRBJ2-3, reads DSGVTQTPKHLITATGQRVTLRCSPRSGDLSVYWYQQSLDQGLQFLIQYYNGEERAKGNILERFSAQQFPDLHSELNLSSLELGDSALYFCASSVLAGGLGTQYFGPGTRLTVL.

This clonotype came up many times. The rearrangement links TRBV11-2 to TRBJ2-1, with 7 bases identical to TRBD2. CDR3 length equals 13 residues. Trimming at V came to 8 bases and at J to 2 bases, leaving 3 bases not matched to a gene. CDR1 SGHAT and CDR2 FQNNGV come from the germline V gene. The CDR3, as DNA: TGTGCCAGCTCCGGGACTACCTACAATGAGCAGTTCTTC. It yields the protein CASSGTTYNEQFF.

About this clonotype itself: The junction shows a germline mismatch at one end, possibly a read error. This rearrangement joins TRBV2 to TRBJ2-7; no clear D gene. This CDR3 is 12 amino acids long. CDR1 is SNHLY, CDR2 FYNNEI, per germline. CDR3 nucleotide sequence: TGCGCCAGCAGAAGACCCCGTTCCGAGCATTACTTC. It encodes CASRRPRSEHYF. Full variable domain (missing parts from reference TRBV2 and TRBJ2-7): EPEVTQTPSHQVTQMGQEVILRCVPISNHLYFYWYRQILGQKVEFLVSFYNNEISEKSEIFDDQFSVERPDGSNFTLKIRSTKLEDSAMYFCASRRPRSEHYFGPGTRLTVT.

The chain recombines TRBV7-6 with TRBJ2-1; D is undetermined. Between the trimmed V and J ends, which lost 4 bases and 8 bases, there was a span of 9 bases. Per germline, CDR1 SGHVS and CDR2 FNYEAQ. The CDR3 spans 12 residues. The CDR3 is CASSSGWDEQFF. Written as DNA, the CDR3 is TGTGCCAGCAGCTCCGGATGGGATGAGCAGTTCTTC. Using reference TRBV7-6 and TRBJ2-1 for the parts outside the CDR3, the full variable domain is GAGVSQSPRYKVTKRGQDVALRCDPISGHVSLYWYRQALGQGPEFLTYFNYEAQQDKSGLPNDRFSAERPEGSISTLTIQRTEQRDSAMYRCASSSGWDEQFFGPGTRLTVL.